This entry describes one T cell receptor (beta chain). In the authors' methods: Reference gene primer amplification in the assay estimated nucleated cell counts. The protocol was immunoSEQ multiplex PCR, while the TCRdb copy is restricted to in-frame clones and leaves out a portion. V, J and clone size reflect that table, while D and trimming were determined from the DNA. The sample shows some 97,000 clones, just under 80% of them seen only once. The data derive from a study of blood T cell repertoires in COVID-19. Overall study context: Acute-phase and convalescent COVID-19 samples originated in the United States, Italy and Spain. The cDNA or gDNA used as material had been derived from T cells, B-cell-depleted T cells, or PBMCs.

CDR1 and CDR2 (germline): LGHDT, YNNKEL (reference sequence). Trimming stripped 0 bases from V and 4 bases from J, with 11 bases between. The CDR3 runs 15 residues. Source material: peripheral blood. This TCR was sampled from a woman in her 70s with acute or convalescent COVID-19. The chain combines TRBV3-1 (or the pseudogene TRBV3-2) with TRBJ2-3, with D possibly being TRBD1 (6 bases). CDR3 coding DNA: TGTGCCAGCAGCCAAGAGGGCAGGGGCCCAGATACGCAGTATTTT. Translating gives CASSQEGRGPDTQYF.